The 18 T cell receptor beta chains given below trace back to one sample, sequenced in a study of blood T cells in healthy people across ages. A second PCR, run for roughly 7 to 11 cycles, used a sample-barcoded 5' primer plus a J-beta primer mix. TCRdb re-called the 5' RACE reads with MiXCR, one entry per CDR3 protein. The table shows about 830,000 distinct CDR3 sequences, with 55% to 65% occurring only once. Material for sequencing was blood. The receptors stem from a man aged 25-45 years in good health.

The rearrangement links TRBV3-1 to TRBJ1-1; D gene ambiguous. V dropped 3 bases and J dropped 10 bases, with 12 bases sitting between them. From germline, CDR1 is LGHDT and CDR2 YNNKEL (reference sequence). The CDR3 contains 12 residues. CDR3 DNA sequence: TGTGCCAGCAGCCAGCCCTATGGAGGAGCTTTCTTT. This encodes CASSQPYGGAFF. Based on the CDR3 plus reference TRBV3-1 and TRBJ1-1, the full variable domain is DTAVSQTPKYLVTQMGNDKSIKCEQNLGHDTMYWYKQDSKKFLKIMFSYNNKELIINETVPNRFSPKSPDKAHLNLHINSLELGDSAVYFCASSQPYGGAFFGQGTRLTVV.

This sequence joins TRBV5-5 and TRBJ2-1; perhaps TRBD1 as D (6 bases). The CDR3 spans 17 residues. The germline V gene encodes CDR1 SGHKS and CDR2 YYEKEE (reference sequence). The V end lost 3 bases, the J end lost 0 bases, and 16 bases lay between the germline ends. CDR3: CASSSRTEESSYNEQFF. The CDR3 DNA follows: TGTGCCAGCAGCTCCCGGACAGAAGAGAGCTCCTACAATGAGCAGTTCTTC.

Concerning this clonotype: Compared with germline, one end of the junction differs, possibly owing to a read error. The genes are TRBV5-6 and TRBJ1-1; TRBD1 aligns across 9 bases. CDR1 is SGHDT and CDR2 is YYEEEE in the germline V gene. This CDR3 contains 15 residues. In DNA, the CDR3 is TGTGCCAGCAGTTTGGGACAGGGCGAACACACTGAAGCTTTCTTT. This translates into CASSLGQGEHTEAFF.

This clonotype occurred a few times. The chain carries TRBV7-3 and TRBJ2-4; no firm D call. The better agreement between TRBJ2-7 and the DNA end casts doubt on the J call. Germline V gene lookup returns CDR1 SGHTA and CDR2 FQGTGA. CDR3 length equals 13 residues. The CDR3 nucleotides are TGTGCCAGCAGCTTAACAGGAAGATCCGAGCAGTACTTC. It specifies CASSLTGRSEQYF.

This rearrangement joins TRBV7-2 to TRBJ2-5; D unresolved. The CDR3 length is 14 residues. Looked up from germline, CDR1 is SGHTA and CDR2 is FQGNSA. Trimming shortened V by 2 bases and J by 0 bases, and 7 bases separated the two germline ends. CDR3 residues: CASSLLRYQETQYF. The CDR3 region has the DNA TGTGCCAGCAGCTTACTGAGGTACCAAGAGACCCAGTACTTC. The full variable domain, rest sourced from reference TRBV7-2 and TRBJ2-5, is GAGVSQSPSNKVTEKGKDVELRCDPISGHTALYWYRQSLGQGLEFLIYFQGNSAPDKSGLPSDRFSAERTGGSVSTLTIQRTQQEDSAVYLCASSLLRYQETQYFGPGTRLLVL.

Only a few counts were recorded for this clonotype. CDR3 nucleotide sequence: TGCAGTGCTAGCGGCGTATTCTCCTACAATGAGCAGTTCTTC. It is translated as CSASGVFSYNEQFF. The genes are TRBV20-1 and TRBJ2-1; no definite D call. Per the germline V gene, CDR1 is DFQATT and CDR2 is SNEGSKA (reference sequence). This CDR3 spans 14 amino acids. Trimming took 3 bases from V and 0 from J, leaving 9 bases between them.

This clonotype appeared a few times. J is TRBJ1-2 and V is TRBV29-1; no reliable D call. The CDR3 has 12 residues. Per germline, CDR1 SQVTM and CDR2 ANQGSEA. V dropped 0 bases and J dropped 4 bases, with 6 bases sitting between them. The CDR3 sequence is CSVEDRVYGYTF. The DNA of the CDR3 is TGCAGCGTTGAAGATCGGGTCTATGGCTACACCTTC.

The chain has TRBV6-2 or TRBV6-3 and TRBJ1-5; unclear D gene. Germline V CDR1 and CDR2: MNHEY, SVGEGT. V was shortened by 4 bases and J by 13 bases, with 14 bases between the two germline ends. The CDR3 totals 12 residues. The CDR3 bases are TGTGCCAGCAGTTCCCCAGAAAGTTTTCAGCATTTT. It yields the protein CASSSPESFQHF.

DNA for the CDR3: TGCGCCAGCAGCGCCTTAGCGGGGGGGCCCAATGAGCAGTTCTTC. The encoded protein is CASSALAGGPNEQFF. The rearrangement uses TRBV5-1 and TRBJ2-1; 11 bases map to TRBD2. Germline V gene sequence: CDR1 SGHRS, CDR2 YFSETQ. After removal of 4 bases from V and 6 bases from J, the junction contained 6 bases not matched to a gene. The CDR3 runs to 15 residues.

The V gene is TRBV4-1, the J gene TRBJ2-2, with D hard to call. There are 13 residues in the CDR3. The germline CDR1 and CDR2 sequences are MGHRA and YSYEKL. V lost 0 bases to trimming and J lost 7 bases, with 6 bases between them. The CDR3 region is CASSQDYRGELFF. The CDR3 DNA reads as TGCGCCAGCAGCCAAGATTATCGCGGGGAGCTGTTTTTT.

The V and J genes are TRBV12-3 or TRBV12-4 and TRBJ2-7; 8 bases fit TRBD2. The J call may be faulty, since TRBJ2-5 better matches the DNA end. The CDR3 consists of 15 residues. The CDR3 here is CASSNGLAHLETQYF. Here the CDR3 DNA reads TGTGCCAGCAGTAACGGACTAGCCCACTTAGAGACCCAGTACTTC.

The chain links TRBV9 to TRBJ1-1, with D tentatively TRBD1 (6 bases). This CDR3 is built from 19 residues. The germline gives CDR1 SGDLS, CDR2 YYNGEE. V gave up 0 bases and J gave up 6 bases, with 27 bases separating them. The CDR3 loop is CASSVEGGRRQLGTPEAFF. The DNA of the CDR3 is TGTGCCAGCAGCGTAGAAGGGGGGCGAAGGCAATTAGGAACGCCTGAAGCTTTCTTT.

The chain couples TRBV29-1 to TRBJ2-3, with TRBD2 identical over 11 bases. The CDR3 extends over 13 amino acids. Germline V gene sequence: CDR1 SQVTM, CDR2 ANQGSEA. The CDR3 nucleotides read TGCGGAACTAGCGGGGGCCGCACAGATACGCAGTATTTT. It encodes CGTSGGRTDTQYF.

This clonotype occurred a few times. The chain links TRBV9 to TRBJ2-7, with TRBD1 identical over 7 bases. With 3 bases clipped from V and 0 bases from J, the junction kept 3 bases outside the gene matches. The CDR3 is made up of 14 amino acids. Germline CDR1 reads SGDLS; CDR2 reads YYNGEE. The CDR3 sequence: CASSDRDSSYEQYF. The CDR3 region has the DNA TGTGCCAGCAGCGACCGGGACAGCTCCTACGAGCAGTACTTC.

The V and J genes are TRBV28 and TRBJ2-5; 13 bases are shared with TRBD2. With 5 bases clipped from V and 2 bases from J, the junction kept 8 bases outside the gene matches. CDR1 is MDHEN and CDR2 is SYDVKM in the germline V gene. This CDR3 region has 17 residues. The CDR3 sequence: CASSVTSGGTPQETQYF. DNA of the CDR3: TGTGCCAGCAGTGTGACTAGCGGGGGGACCCCACAAGAGACCCAGTACTTC.

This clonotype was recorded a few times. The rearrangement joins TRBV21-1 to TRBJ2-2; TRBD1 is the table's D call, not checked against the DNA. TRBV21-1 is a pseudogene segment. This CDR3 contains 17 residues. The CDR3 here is CASSKLTPGRITGELFF. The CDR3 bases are TGTGCCAGCAGCAAATTGACACCGGGACGGATAACCGGGGAGCTGTTTTTT.

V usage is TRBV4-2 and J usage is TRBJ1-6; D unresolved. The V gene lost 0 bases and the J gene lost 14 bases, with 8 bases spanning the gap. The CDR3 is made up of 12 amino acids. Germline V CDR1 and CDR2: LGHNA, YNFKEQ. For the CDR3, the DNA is TGTGCCAGCAGCCAAGATACCACTACCCTCCACTTT. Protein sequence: CASSQDTTTLHF.

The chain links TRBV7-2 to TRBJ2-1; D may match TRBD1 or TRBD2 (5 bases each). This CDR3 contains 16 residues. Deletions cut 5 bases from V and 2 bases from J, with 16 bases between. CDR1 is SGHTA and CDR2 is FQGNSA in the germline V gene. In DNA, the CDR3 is TGTGCCAGCAGCCTAATATCCCGGGGACCCTACAATGAGCAGTTCTTC. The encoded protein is CASSLISRGPYNEQFF.